These 19 T cell receptor beta chains originate from one sample sequenced in a study of T cell changes during pregnancy in multiple sclerosis. Sequencing was performed with immunoSEQ multiplex PCR; in TCRdb, only in-frame clones are kept and a portion is missing. The sample lists about 40,000 clones, over 85% occurring once. The source material was CD4+ T cells from peripheral blood mononuclear cells, sampled before pregnancy. The receptors here all came from a female donor with multiple sclerosis, enrolled in a pregnancy study.

The rearrangement uses TRBV5-1 and TRBJ1-4; no reliable D call. Germline V gene lookup returns CDR1 SGHRS and CDR2 YFSETQ. CDR3 length: 19 residues. V was shortened by 2 bases and J by 0 bases, with 20 bases between the two germline ends. The CDR3 DNA sequence: TGCGCCAGCAGCTTCGGGCGTGTACGGGGTTTCGCAACTAATGAAAAACTGTTTTTT. This codes for CASSFGRVRGFATNEKLFF. Full variable domain (remainder filled in from reference TRBV5-1 and TRBJ1-4): KAGVTQTPRYLIKTRGQQVTLSCSPISGHRSVSWYQQTPGQGLQFLFEYFSETQRNKGNFPGRFSGRQFSNSRSEMNVSTLELGDSALYLCASSFGRVRGFATNEKLFFGSGTQLSVL.

This chain uses TRBV11-2 with TRBJ2-7; 10 bases are a match to TRBD2. The CDR3 has 16 residues. Germline V gene data show CDR1 as SGHAT and CDR2 as FQNNGV. The V segment lost 2 bases and the J segment 3 bases; nucleotides outside the gene matches: 7. The CDR3 sequence: CASSLLGGLAFYEQYF. For the CDR3, the DNA is TGTGCCAGCAGCTTATTAGGGGGACTAGCGTTCTACGAGCAGTACTTC.

The chain links TRBV19 to TRBJ1-5, with 7 bases lining up with TRBD1. The germline gives CDR1 LNHDA, CDR2 SQIVND (reference sequence). There are 14 residues in the CDR3. V was pared by 5 bases and J by 7 bases, with 8 bases of the junction left unmatched. CDR3 sequence: CASSYQGDGQPQHF. The CDR3 DNA is TGTGCCAGTAGTTATCAGGGGGATGGGCAGCCCCAGCATTTT. Full variable domain (rest looked up from reference TRBV19 and TRBJ1-5): DGGITQSPKYLFRKEGQNVTLSCEQNLNHDAMYWYRQDPGQGLRLIYYSQIVNDFQKGDIAEGYSVSREKKESFPLTVTSAQKNPTAFYLCASSYQGDGQPQHFGDGTRLSIL.

DNA for the CDR3: TGTGCCAGCAGCTCTACCGGGACAGGGGGCTATGGCTACACCTTC. Its translation: CASSSTGTGGYGYTF. V is TRBV7-2 and J is TRBJ1-2, with TRBD1 matching over 11 bases. The V gene end was trimmed by 4 bases and the J gene end by 4 bases; junction bases not matched to a gene: 5. Germline assignment: CDR1 SGHTA and CDR2 FQGNSA. There are 15 residues in the CDR3.

The CDR3: CATSNGYEQYF. For the CDR3, the DNA is TGTGCCACCAGCAACGGGTACGAGCAGTACTTC. This chain connects TRBV15 to TRBJ2-7, with D unresolved. CDR3 length: 11 residues. With 4 bases removed from V and 4 bases from J, the gap between germline ends came to 5 bases. Per germline, CDR1 LNHNV and CDR2 YYDKDF (reference sequence). Full variable domain (missing parts from reference TRBV15 and TRBJ2-7): DAMVIQNPRYQVTQFGKPVTLSCSQTLNHNVMYWYQQKSSQAPKLLFHYYDKDFNNEADTPDNFQSRRPNTSFCFLDIRSPGLGDTAMYLCATSNGYEQYFGPGTRLTVT.

The chain is built from TRBV9 and TRBJ2-5; 16 bases are a match to TRBD2. Germline values: CDR1 SGDLS, CDR2 YYNGEE. After removal of 4 bases from V and 3 bases from J, the junction contained 3 bases not matched to a gene. The CDR3 sequence is 16 residues long. The CDR3 sequence is CASSKGTSGGEETQYF. The CDR3 DNA sequence: TGTGCCAGCAGCAAAGGGACTAGCGGGGGGGAAGAGACCCAGTACTTC.

The gene calls are TRBV5-1 and TRBJ2-3; D may be TRBD2 (5 bases). There are 13 residues in the CDR3. Germline CDR1 SGHRS, CDR2 YFSETQ. V lost 4 bases, J lost 1 base, and 7 bases lay in between. CDR3 loop: CASSRDGTDTQYF. In DNA, the CDR3 is TGCGCCAGCAGCCGGGATGGCACAGATACGCAGTATTTT.

The genes are TRBV18 and TRBJ2-5; 9 bases line up with TRBD2. The CDR3 is made up of 16 amino acids. Germline loops: CDR1 KGHSH, CDR2 LQKENI. V gave up 2 bases and J gave up 1 base; unmatched junction bases: 5. CDR3 sequence (DNA): TGTGCCAGCTCACCATTTACTAGCGGGCGCCAAGAGACCCAGTACTTC. Translation: CASSPFTSGRQETQYF.

This chain uses TRBV7-8 with TRBJ1-4; D not resolved. Trimming shortened V by 6 bases and J by 0 bases, and 11 bases separated the two germline ends. This CDR3 has 15 residues. The germline CDR1 and CDR2 sequences are SGHVS and FQNEAQ. CDR3 loop: CASSPGRSTNEKLFF. The CDR3 DNA reads as TGTGCCAGCAGTCCCGGGAGATCAACTAATGAAAAACTGTTTTTT.

The CDR3 protein is CASSPEHF. CDR3 in DNA: TGTGCCAGCAGCCCTGAGCATTTT. The rearrangement joins TRBV7-4 to TRBJ1-5; D not resolved. V was trimmed by 5 bases and J by 14 bases, leaving 4 bases between them. The CDR3 covers 8 residues. Germline V lookup: CDR1 SGHVT, CDR2 SQSDAQ.

The chain carries TRBV5-4 and TRBJ1-4, with D possibly TRBD1 on 6 matching bases. The V end lost 3 bases, the J end lost 3 bases, and 12 bases lay between the germline ends. Looked up from germline, CDR1 is SGHNT and CDR2 is YYREEE (reference sequence). This CDR3 is 15 amino acids long. CDR3 sequence reads: CASSSMAGANEKLFF. The CDR3 nucleotides read TGTGCCAGCAGCTCCATGGCAGGGGCTAATGAAAAACTGTTTTTT. Full variable domain (missing parts from reference TRBV5-4 and TRBJ1-4): ETGVTQSPTHLIKTRGQQVTLRCSSQSGHNTVSWYQQALGQGPQFIFQYYREEENGRGNFPPRFSGLQFPNYSSELNVNALELDDSALYLCASSSMAGANEKLFFGSGTQLSVL.

V usage is TRBV2 and J usage is TRBJ2-4; 7 positions agree with TRBD1. Germline-derived CDR1 and CDR2 are SNHLY and FYNNEI. The CDR3 is 13 residues long. The V and J ends lost 6 bases and 8 bases, in that order; junction bases with no gene match: 7. CDR3 protein: CASRFGQVDIQYF. The CDR3 DNA reads TGTGCCAGCAGGTTCGGACAGGTGGACATTCAGTACTTC.

V usage is TRBV5-6 and J usage is TRBJ1-4; 9 bases line up with TRBD1. The CDR3 runs to 16 residues. Germline V gene lookup returns CDR1 SGHDT and CDR2 YYEEEE. Trimming removed 0 bases from V and 7 bases from J; junction bases left unmatched: 7. CDR3 loop: CASSLAGGQGGEKLFF. In DNA form, the CDR3 reads TGTGCCAGCAGCTTGGCCGGGGGACAGGGAGGTGAAAAACTGTTTTTT.

The chain uses TRBV6-6 and TRBJ1-6; 7 bases fit TRBD1. From germline, CDR1 is MNHNY and CDR2 SVGAGI (reference sequence). Germline trimming cut 8 bases from V and 7 bases from J; bases unmatched to any gene: 14. CDR3 length equals 16 residues. The CDR3 here is CASGHLRTGLNSPLHF. CDR3 in DNA: TGTGCCAGCGGTCATCTAAGGACAGGCCTCAATTCACCCCTCCACTTT.

The CDR3 region is CAWRSKTSSGNTIYF. CDR3 coding DNA: TGTGCCTGGAGAAGTAAAACGAGCTCTGGAAACACCATATATTTT. This rearrangement joins TRBV30 to TRBJ1-3; D remains unclear. Germline CDR1 reads GTSNPN; CDR2 reads SVGIG (reference sequence). The germline V and J ends were trimmed by 3 bases and 0 bases, with 12 bases remaining between them. This CDR3 spans 15 amino acids. Variable domain in full (rest from reference TRBV30 and TRBJ1-3): SQTIHQWPATLVQPVGSPLSLECTVEGTSNPNLYWYRQAAGRGLQLLFYSVGIGQISSEVPQNLSASRPQDRQFILSSKKLLLSDSGFYLCAWRSKTSSGNTIYFGEGSWLTVV.

The chain links TRBV28 to TRBJ2-3, with 8 bases fitting TRBD2. The CDR3 runs 16 residues. Germline-derived CDR1 and CDR2 are MDHEN and SYDVKM. With V trimmed by 7 bases and J by 5 bases, 14 bases remained unmatched. The CDR3 loop is CASNTGLGFLGDTQYF. The CDR3, as DNA: TGTGCCAGCAATACGGGACTAGGTTTTCTTGGAGATACGCAGTATTTT.

The rearrangement joins TRBV2 to TRBJ2-7, with D unresolved. The CDR3 loop spans 12 amino acids. The V end lost 2 bases, the J end lost 1 base, and 3 bases lay between the germline ends. Germline lookup yields CDR1 SNHLY and CDR2 FYNNEI. Here the CDR3 reads CASSEISYEQYF. The CDR3 coding sequence is TGTGCCAGCAGTGAAATATCCTACGAGCAGTACTTC. The whole variable domain, remainder taken from reference TRBV2 and TRBJ2-7, is EPEVTQTPSHQVTQMGQEVILRCVPISNHLYFYWYRQILGQKVEFLVSFYNNEISEKSEIFDDQFSVERPDGSNFTLKIRSTKLEDSAMYFCASSEISYEQYFGPGTRLTVT.

This clone was found once. V is TRBV5-1 and J is TRBJ1-1; 8 nucleotides agree with TRBD1. The CDR3 consists of 14 residues. J gave up 6 bases and V 3 bases, and 7 bases lay outside the gene matches. Per the germline V gene, CDR1 is SGHRS and CDR2 is YFSETQ. DNA for the CDR3: TGCGCCAGCAGCTCGGGACAGGCTAACTCTGAAGCTTTCTTT. Residues: CASSSGQANSEAFF.

The rearrangement links TRBV18 to TRBJ1-2; D not resolved. The length of the CDR3 is 13 residues. The germline V gene encodes CDR1 KGHSH and CDR2 LQKENI. V was clipped by 3 bases and J by 4 bases, with 9 bases between them. CDR3 bases: TGTGCCAGCTCACCGGGCCGCCCCTATGGCTACACCTTC. Encoded protein: CASSPGRPYGYTF.